This TCR beta chain was observed in a study of blood T cell repertoires in COVID-19. Germline values: CDR1 LNHDA, CDR2 SQIVND (reference sequence). The CDR3 loop spans 14 amino acids. V lost 3 bases, J lost 2 bases, and 3 bases stayed unmatched. Many counts were recorded for this clone. TCRdb's table, derived via immunoSEQ multiplex PCR, lists solely in-frame clones and lacks some. The table lists fewer than 350,000 clones, nearly 90% of them singletons. The sample taken for sequencing was PBMCs or T cells enriched from blood (not recorded which). V usage is TRBV19 and J usage is TRBJ2-7; 8 nucleotides line up with TRBD2. This clonotype was obtained from a woman aged 18-29 years with acute COVID-19. The CDR3 region is CASSITGGTYEQYF. The DNA for the CDR3 is TGTGCCAGTAGTATTACGGGGGGGACCTACGAGCAGTACTTC.